These 23 T cell receptor beta chains share one sample of origin, sequenced in a study of long-term antiretroviral therapy in people with HIV. Runs used v3.0 of the immunoSEQ assay and were done at survey level. Measured with immunoSEQ multiplex PCR; TCRdb has only the in-frame clones, and not every one. Among 20,000 to 25,000 clones listed, 70% to 90% were seen once. The sequencing used unsorted PBMCs, collected approximately 4 years after starting antiretroviral therapy. Receptor source: a man aged 18 to 35 with HIV.

V and J are TRBV2 and TRBJ1-6; D is perhaps TRBD1 (6 bases). Trimming removed 6 bases from V and 7 bases from J, with 13 bases in between. Per germline, CDR1 SNHLY and CDR2 FYNNEI. CDR3 length equals 14 residues. The CDR3 DNA reads as TGTGCCAGCAGGGACAGAGATTGGAATTCACCCCTCCACTTT. Translating it yields CASRDRDWNSPLHF.

This chain connects TRBV28 to TRBJ1-2; a weak D match, TRBD1 (5 bases). The CDR3 length is 14 residues. Germline values: CDR1 MDHEN, CDR2 SYDVKM. The ends were cut back, 4 bases at V and 4 bases at J, with 13 bases in the middle. The DNA for the CDR3 is TGTGCCAGCAGTTCCTCTTGGGGCAGCTATGGCTACACCTTC. It is translated as CASSSSWGSYGYTF.

The chain uses TRBV6-6 and TRBJ2-7, with 9 bases identical to TRBD1. The CDR3 is 15 amino acids. CDR1 MNHNY and CDR2 SVGAGI come from the germline V gene (reference sequence). J gave up 12 bases and V 0 bases, and 12 bases lay outside the gene matches. The CDR3 region is CASSYSGLGQGSPYF. As DNA, the CDR3 is TGTGCCAGCAGTTACTCGGGTCTTGGACAGGGGTCTCCGTACTTC.

The chain links TRBV9 to TRBJ2-2; 8 bases map to TRBD2. The germline gives CDR1 SGDLS, CDR2 YYNGEE. The CDR3 consists of 16 residues. V trimming: 5 bases; J trimming: 5 bases; junction bases outside the gene matches: 11. For the CDR3, the DNA is TGTGCCAGCAGTCCCCGTCCCGGGGGGGATACCGGGGAGCTGTTTTTT. Translation: CASSPRPGGDTGELFF. The whole variable domain, filled in from reference TRBV9 and TRBJ2-2, reads DSGVTQTPKHLITATGQRVTLRCSPRSGDLSVYWYQQSLDQGLQFLIQYYNGEERAKGNILERFSAQQFPDLHSELNLSSLELGDSALYFCASSPRPGGDTGELFFGEGSRLTVL.

The table lists this clone with a count of one. The chain couples TRBV18 to TRBJ2-1; D not certain. Germline V gene lookup returns CDR1 KGHSH and CDR2 LQKENI. Trimming left V 1 base short and J 6 bases short, with 10 bases between. This CDR3 region has 14 residues. CDR3 sequence: CASSPQAQTNEQFF. As DNA, the CDR3 is TGTGCCAGCTCACCACAGGCTCAGACCAATGAGCAGTTCTTC.

The chain joins TRBV5-1 to TRBJ1-1; D remains unclear. Germline values: CDR1 SGHRS, CDR2 YFSETQ. This CDR3 is built from 13 residues. V lost 0 bases and J lost 0, with 3 bases in between. The CDR3 region has the DNA TGCGCCAGCAGCTTGGAGGTGAACACTGAAGCTTTCTTT. Its translation is CASSLEVNTEAFF.

This chain joins TRBV11-3 and TRBJ1-3; 8 nucleotides match TRBD1. The CDR3 is 14 residues long. Germline V gene lookup returns CDR1 SGHNT and CDR2 YENEEA. The trim removed 4 bases at V and 3 bases at J, leaving 2 bases unmatched. The CDR3 region is CASSYGTGGNTIYF. Here the CDR3 DNA reads TGTGCCAGCAGCTACGGGACAGGTGGAAACACCATATATTTT. Complete variable domain (other parts from reference TRBV11-3 and TRBJ1-3): EAGVVQSPRYKIIEKKQPVAFWCNPISGHNTLYWYLQNLGQGPELLIRYENEEAVDDSQLPKDRFSAERLKGVDSTLKIQPAELGDSAVYLCASSYGTGGNTIYFGEGSWLTVV.

The chain recombines TRBV6-5 with TRBJ2-7, with D possibly being TRBD1 (5 bases). The CDR3 is made up of 13 amino acids. V lost 10 bases and J 0 bases, leaving 13 bases between the germline ends. Germline V CDR1 and CDR2: MNHEY, SVGAGI. CDR3 coding DNA: TGTGCCATTTCAAGGGGAACCTCCTACGAGCAGTACTTC. Its protein product is CAISRGTSYEQYF.

The chain has TRBV29-1 and TRBJ2-7; the D gene could be TRBD1 or TRBD2 (6 bases each). The CDR3 runs to 12 residues. Trimming left V 6 bases short and J 6 bases short, with 15 bases between. In germline, CDR1 is SQVTM, CDR2 ANQGSEA. As DNA, the CDR3 is TGCAGCGTCACATTAGGGGGGTTCGAGCAGTACTTC. It encodes CSVTLGGFEQYF.

The chain combines TRBV27 with TRBJ2-3; D is possibly TRBD1 (6 bases). Trimming left V 8 bases short and J 6 bases short, with 18 bases between. The CDR3 is made up of 14 amino acids. CDR1 and CDR2 from the germline V gene are MNHEY and SMNVEV (reference sequence). CDR3 sequence (DNA): TGTGCCAGCGCCGAGGACAGCCTCCCCGATACGCAGTATTTT. Amino acid sequence: CASAEDSLPDTQYF.

V is TRBV5-5 and J is TRBJ2-5; D ambiguous. CDR1 is SGHKS, CDR2 YYEKEE, per germline (reference sequence). This CDR3 spans 13 amino acids. V was cut by 4 bases and J by 3 bases, with 10 bases left in between. The CDR3 DNA reads as TGTGCCAGCAGCACGCCTTGGAAAGAGACCCAGTACTTC. Amino acids: CASSTPWKETQYF. Full variable domain (missing parts from reference TRBV5-5 and TRBJ2-5): DAGVTQSPTHLIKTRGQQVTLRCSPISGHKSVSWYQQVLGQGPQFIFQYYEKEERGRGNFPDRFSARQFPNYSSELNVNALLLGDSALYLCASSTPWKETQYFGPGTRLLVL.

This clone was seen a handful of times. V usage is TRBV4-1 and J usage is TRBJ2-7; D may correspond to TRBD1 or TRBD2 (5 bases each). V was pared by 3 bases and J by 6 bases, with 12 bases between. Germline CDR1 and CDR2: MGHRA and YSYEKL. CDR3 length: 13 amino acids. Here the CDR3 reads CASSQGTLSEQYV. CDR3 in DNA: TGCGCCAGCAGCCAGGGGACCCTGAGCGAGCAGTACGTC.

This chain uses TRBV7-2 with TRBJ1-2, with a weak D call TRBD1 (6 bases). Trimming shortened V by 4 bases and J by 5 bases, and 14 bases separated the two germline ends. This CDR3 is built from 14 residues. Per germline, CDR1 SGHTA and CDR2 FQGNSA. The CDR3 here is CASSSQGGDYGYTF. The CDR3 DNA reads TGTGCCAGCAGCTCACAGGGAGGGGATTATGGCTACACCTTC.

This chain joins TRBV6-5 and TRBJ2-6; tentative D call: TRBD2 (5 bases). Between the trimmed V and J ends, which lost 6 bases and 0 bases, there was a span of 12 bases. Germline V gene data show CDR1 as MNHEY and CDR2 as SVGAGI. There are 16 residues in the CDR3. The CDR3 sequence is CASRYTRDSGANVLTF. The DNA of the CDR3 is TGTGCCAGCAGGTACACTAGGGACTCTGGGGCCAACGTCCTGACTTTC.

The gene calls are TRBV7-9 and TRBJ1-1; perhaps TRBD1 as D (6 bases). V lost 5 bases and J lost 11, with 24 bases in between. This CDR3 has 15 amino acids. The germline V gene has CDR1 SEHNR and CDR2 FQNEAQ (reference sequence). The CDR3 loop reads CASSERGSRLSEAFF. The CDR3 DNA reads TGTGCCAGCAGCGAAAGGGGGTCGCGGTTGAGTGAGGCTTTCTTT.

A single count supports this clone. The rearrangement joins TRBV15 to TRBJ2-7; 9 bases agree with TRBD1. Germline V gene lookup returns CDR1 LNHNV and CDR2 YYDKDF (reference sequence). The CDR3 runs to 15 residues. Losses at the gene ends were 4 bases for V and 2 bases for J; bases not matched to a gene: 6. CDR3 sequence reads: CATSTSDRGPYEQYF. For the CDR3, the DNA is TGTGCCACCAGCACCTCGGACAGGGGCCCCTACGAGCAGTACTTC.

The chain employs TRBV5-1 and TRBJ1-1; 9 nucleotides agree with TRBD1. The length of the CDR3 is 15 residues. J was trimmed by 4 bases and V by 0 bases; bases with no gene match: 4. Germline-derived CDR1 and CDR2 are SGHRS and YFSETQ. The CDR3 reads CASSLGPGQGTEAFF. CDR3 DNA sequence: TGCGCCAGCAGCTTGGGTCCGGGACAGGGCACTGAAGCTTTCTTT.

Concerning this clone itself: Other nucleotide sequences in the sample specify the same CDR3. The chain has TRBV29-1 and TRBJ2-5, with 9 bases aligning to TRBD2. Trimming cost V 0 bases and J 5 bases; bases outside gene matches: 7. This CDR3 has 15 amino acids. Germline CDR1 is SQVTM and CDR2 is ANQGSEA. The CDR3 loop reads CSVEELAGAGETQYF. The CDR3 nucleotides read TGCAGCGTTGAAGAGTTAGCGGGGGCCGGGGAGACCCAGTACTTC.

This chain links TRBV6-1 with TRBJ2-2; tentative D call: TRBD2 (5 bases). V was pared by 3 bases and J by 1 base, with 9 bases between. CDR1 MNHNS and CDR2 SASEGT come from the germline V gene. CDR3 length: 15 residues. CDR3 sequence (DNA): TGTGCCAGCAGTGACGGGGTGTGGAACACCGGGGAGCTGTTTTTT. Amino acids: CASSDGVWNTGELFF.

This chain links TRBV5-1 with TRBJ2-5, with D possibly being TRBD2 (6 bases). This CDR3 spans 13 amino acids. V lost 4 bases, J lost 4 bases, and 11 bases lay in between. CDR1 and CDR2 (germline): SGHRS, YFSETQ. CDR3 loop: CASSGGIGETQYF. As DNA, the CDR3 is TGCGCCAGCAGCGGGGGGATCGGAGAGACCCAGTACTTC.

The rearrangement links TRBV7-8 to TRBJ2-1, with unresolved D. With 3 bases removed from V and 10 bases from J, the gap between germline ends came to 7 bases. The CDR3 spans 11 residues. CDR1 SGHVS and CDR2 FQNEAQ come from the germline V gene. The CDR3 nucleotides are TGTGCCAGCAGCTTGCTAAACGAGCAGTTCTTC. It encodes CASSLLNEQFF.

The chain recombines TRBV10-3 with TRBJ2-1; D might be TRBD2 (5 bases). CDR3 length: 14 residues. Germline CDR1 is ENHRY and CDR2 is SYGVKD. Trimming pared 10 bases from V and 3 bases from J, leaving 16 bases between. CDR3 loop: CATGSGRGYNEQFF. CDR3 sequence (DNA): TGTGCCACCGGTTCCGGACGGGGCTACAATGAGCAGTTCTTC.

Here the CDR3 reads CASSLLPNLYGYTF. In DNA form, the CDR3 reads TGTGCCAGCAGTCTCCTCCCTAACCTCTATGGCTACACCTTC. This chain links TRBV28 with TRBJ1-2; D ambiguous. Germline CDR1 reads MDHEN; CDR2 reads SYDVKM. V lost 5 bases to trimming and J lost 4 bases, with 14 bases between them. The CDR3 totals 14 residues.